The clone carrying this TCR beta chain occurred many times. Antigen specificity is unknown. The ends lost 0 bases at V and 5 bases at J; junction bases unmatched: 4. The V gene's germline CDR1 is SQVTM and CDR2 ANQGSEA. The CDR3 contains 14 residues. One entry per CDR3 protein, called by TCRdb with MiXCR from the 5' RACE reads. This sample has some 330,000 distinct CDR3 sequences, with 6.5% to 10% found just once. This sample is drawn from a study of CD8 T cells in ankylosing spondylitis. Study-level findings and limits: Earlier studies detected some motif variants in reactive arthritis synovial fluid and blood. What appeared characteristic of ankylosing spondylitis blood was a TCR beta motif of under 10 highly homologous variants. Disease-linked clones reportedly concentrated significantly in matched ankylosing spondylitis synovial fluid. Disease-linked clones, CD8+, were relatively rare in peripheral blood.

This chain joins TRBV29-1 and TRBJ2-3; TRBD2 agrees at 8 bases. The receptor comes from a male donor with ankylosing spondylitis. Sequenced input: blood, either unsorted or a sorted T cell fraction (not recorded which). CDR3 in DNA: TGCAGCGTTGAAGAAAGCGGGAGTGGAGATACGCAGTATTTT. This encodes CSVEESGSGDTQYF.